Described below is a single TCR beta chain sequence and its context. A J-beta primer mix and a sample-barcoded 5' primer were used in a second PCR of roughly 7 to 12 cycles. TCRdb used MiXCR to reprocess the 5' RACE reads, holding one entry per CDR3 protein. The sample holds about a million distinct CDR3 sequences, 51% seen once. The data were taken from a study of blood T cells in healthy people across ages. This CDR3 has 15 amino acids. Per the germline V gene, CDR1 is SGHVS and CDR2 is FQNEAQ. The V end lost 2 bases, the J end lost 0 bases, and 10 bases lay between the germline ends. Healthy individuals of Caucasian origin from Russia, aged roughly 6 to 100, served as donors.

The sequence came from a woman aged 55-69 years in good health. The chain links TRBV7-8 to TRBJ2-5; D is perhaps TRBD2 (6 bases). Sequencing was done on a sample of blood. CDR3 nucleotide sequence: TGTGCCAGCAGCTTAACTAGCAGCTACCAAGAGACCCAGTACTTC. Residues: CASSLTSSYQETQYF.